Shown below are 8 T cell receptor beta chains from a single sample sequenced in a study of shared clonotypes between healthy human individuals. Profiled with immunoSEQ multiplex PCR; TCRdb holds only in-frame clones, not every one. The sample holds roughly 500,000 clones, almost 97% seen once. Sequencing was carried out using naive CD4+ T cells sorted from blood. This sample's subset: CD45RA+ positively selected. Receptors originate from a woman between 25 and 40 years old in good health.

The CDR3 reads CASSPSYEQYF. The CDR3 coding sequence is TGTGCCAGCAGCCCATCCTACGAGCAGTACTTC. The chain has TRBV6-1 and TRBJ2-7; D is undetermined. This CDR3 has 11 residues. Germline assignment: CDR1 MNHNS and CDR2 SASEGT. Trimming took off 6 bases at V and 1 base at J, with 4 bases between the two ends.

This chain uses TRBV7-8 with TRBJ2-5; 7 bases fit TRBD2. Germline lookup yields CDR1 SGHVS and CDR2 FQNEAQ. The V and J ends lost 4 bases and 2 bases, in that order; junction bases with no gene match: 7. The CDR3 has 15 residues. CDR3 residues: CASSSTQRGQETQYF. CDR3 nucleotide sequence: TGTGCCAGCAGCTCAACTCAGCGGGGTCAAGAGACCCAGTACTTC.

The CDR3 here is CASSSIGTSGIYEQYF. The CDR3 DNA follows: TGTGCCAGCAGTTCCATCGGGACTAGCGGGATCTACGAGCAGTACTTC. This chain joins TRBV28 and TRBJ2-7; 13 positions agree with TRBD2. The junction had 6 bases not matched to a gene; V was cut back by 4 bases and J by 3 bases. The CDR3 has 16 residues. Germline V lookup: CDR1 MDHEN, CDR2 SYDVKM.

The chain couples TRBV19 to TRBJ1-4; D is undetermined. CDR3 length: 15 residues. Germline V gene data show CDR1 as LNHDA and CDR2 as SQIVND (reference sequence). Trimming removed 3 bases from V and 0 bases from J, with 8 bases in between. The CDR3 reads CASSITAATNEKLFF. The CDR3 nucleotides read TGTGCCAGTAGTATCACAGCAGCAACTAATGAAAAACTGTTTTTT.

The genes are TRBV28 and TRBJ1-4; 9 bases are shared with TRBD1. The CDR3 has 14 amino acids. Losses at the gene ends were 4 bases for V and 8 bases for J; bases not matched to a gene: 5. Germline V gene data show CDR1 as MDHEN and CDR2 as SYDVKM. CDR3 bases: TGTGCCAGCAGTTCACAGGGGGCCTCCGAAAAACTGTTTTTT. The encoded protein is CASSSQGASEKLFF.

The V call is TRBV29-1, the J call TRBJ1-3; D is ambiguous. V lost 6 bases to trimming and J lost 2 bases, with 11 bases between them. The germline CDR1 and CDR2 sequences are SQVTM and ANQGSEA. The CDR3 sequence is 13 residues long. The CDR3 region has the DNA TGCAGCGTGGGTTGGGAGGCTGGAAACACCATATATTTT. Its translation: CSVGWEAGNTIYF.

The chain couples TRBV28 to TRBJ2-5; a weak D match, TRBD2 (6 bases). Near its end, the DNA agrees better with TRBJ2-7, so the J call may be wrong. The CDR3 length is 14 residues. Per germline, CDR1 MDHEN and CDR2 SYDVKM. The CDR3 loop reads CASSFGTYLYEQYF. CDR3 coding DNA: TGTGCCAGCAGTTTCGGGACTTACCTTTACGAGCAGTACTTC.

V gene TRBV5-6 combines with J gene TRBJ1-6; D is possibly TRBD1 (5 bases). From germline, CDR1 is SGHDT and CDR2 YYEEEE. This CDR3 contains 18 residues. V lost 4 bases and J lost 1, with 18 bases in between. The chain's CDR3 is CASSVRQMSRSYNSPLHF. CDR3 nucleotide sequence: TGTGCCAGCAGCGTAAGACAGATGTCACGATCCTATAATTCACCCCTCCACTTT.